What follows describes a single TCR beta chain. Original processing notes: Quantification of nucleated cells was approximated via reference gene primer amplification. Clones were sequenced by immunoSEQ multiplex PCR, and TCRdb holds only the in-frame ones, with some missing. V, J and clone size reflect that table, while D and trimming were determined from the DNA. This repertoire shows about 140,000 clones, 81% found once; its top ten account for 7.5% to 9%. The data belong to a study of blood T cell repertoires in COVID-19. Study in general: COVID-19 samples from acute and convalescent phases originated in the United States, Italy and Spain. Nucleic acid was either cDNA or gDNA, and it came from T cells, B-cell-depleted T cells, or PBMCs.

Germline-derived CDR1 and CDR2 are SGDLS and YYNGEE. The CDR3 extends over 16 amino acids. The V gene end was trimmed by 4 bases and the J gene end by 4 bases; junction bases not matched to a gene: 12. This rearrangement joins TRBV9 to TRBJ2-7; 9 bases match TRBD1. Sequences were obtained from peripheral blood. This clonotype originated in a human donor in a cohort sampled during active COVID-19. Written as DNA, the CDR3 is TGTGCCAGCAGCCCACTAACCGGGACAGGGTTTTACGAGCAGTACTTC. Protein sequence: CASSPLTGTGFYEQYF.